This is a list of T cell receptor beta chains from one sample in a study of blood T cell repertoires in COVID-19. Only in-frame clones appear in the TCRdb table, and some are missing; sequencing was by immunoSEQ multiplex PCR. Of 150,000 to 200,000 clones in the sample, around 84% were seen once. Sequenced: PBMCs or T cells enriched from blood (not recorded which). These receptors all stem from a woman aged 25 to 45 who had been exposed to COVID-19. The CDR3 runs from the conserved cysteine through the conserved F or W. Each record gives: J gene, V gene, CDR3 protein.

>TRBJ2-3|TRBV11-2
CASSLTAGTATDTQYF
>TRBJ2-7|TRBV5-1
CASSLGAGGYEQYF
>TRBJ2-1|TRBV18
CASSPSLAGGYNEQFF
>TRBJ2-7|TRBV5-1
CASSLGLEGQYF
>TRBJ2-5|TRBV12-5
CASGPRGGLASILETQYF
>TRBJ1-5|TRBV6-5
CASSYVQGGNQPQHF
>TRBJ1-1|TRBV7-2
CASSLHRGGTTEAFF
>TRBJ1-4|TRBV13
CASSFQGPKEKLFF
>TRBJ1-4|TRBV7-6
CASSSAGQGSTNEKLFF
>TRBJ1-6|TRBV5-4
CASSLDPLISSPLHF
>TRBJ2-1|TRBV5-6
CASSLSRDRVWGEQFF
>TRBJ2-1|TRBV6-5
CASSYGTSGGTEQFF
>TRBJ2-4|TRBV12-5
CASGLRQARDDKNIQYF
>TRBJ1-3|TRBV19
CASSPDRGSGNTIYF
>TRBJ1-4|TRBV19
CASIPGTTNEKLFF
>TRBJ2-6|TRBV27
CASRMTGGATGANVLTF